These T cell receptor beta chains were read from a single sample in a study of beta chain features in type 1 diabetes. Clones were sequenced by immunoSEQ multiplex PCR, and TCRdb holds only the in-frame ones, with some missing. The sample has about 360,000 clones, around 12% seen once. Sequencing was done on a sample of naive CD4+ T cells from blood. Receptor source: a man younger than 35 in good health. Both conserved end residues are part of each CDR3. The D gene is left open where the match is weak. Size values are once, few and many counts, or a class for expanded clones, and some rows have none.

cdr3_aa	cdr3_nt	j_call	clone_size	cdr3_length	d_call	v_call
CAWRYRGSSGNTIYF	TGTGCCTGGAGATACCGGGGATCTTCTGGAAACACCATATATTTT	TRBJ1-3	once	15	NA	TRBV30
CAWSVGLRLGRSKNIQYF	TGTGCCTGGAGTGTCGGGTTGCGACTCGGTCGGTCCAAAAACATTCAGTACTTC	TRBJ2-4	few	18	NA	TRBV30
CASSPPQAGVEYEQYF	TGCGCCAGCAGCCCACCCCAAGCGGGAGTTGAGTACGAGCAGTACTTC	TRBJ2-7	NA	16	TRBD2	TRBV4-3
CASSQGQGQETQYF	TGTGCCAGCAGCCAAGGACAGGGCCAAGAGACCCAGTACTTC	TRBJ2-5	NA	14	TRBD1	TRBV5-4
CASSLGAGGNTIYF	TGCGCCAGCAGCCTGGGTGCGGGGGGAAACACCATATATTTT	TRBJ1-3	few	14	NA	TRBV4-3
CASSLAGEQYF	TGCGCCAGCAGCTTGGCCGGCGAGCAGTACTTC	TRBJ2-7	few	11	NA	TRBV5-1
CASSPQGEQFF	TGTGCCAGCAGCCCACAGGGCGAGCAGTTCTTC	TRBJ2-1	NA	11	NA	TRBV6-1
CASSLTSGAFYEQYF	TGTGCCAGCAGCTTGACTAGCGGGGCGTTCTACGAGCAGTACTTC	TRBJ2-7	few	15	TRBD2	TRBV13
CAGVKGPYNEQFF	TGTGCCGGGGTAAAGGGGCCCTACAATGAGCAGTTCTTC	TRBJ2-1	few	13	NA	TRBV30
CATRTATNEKLFF	TGTGCCACCCGGACAGCGACTAATGAAAAACTGTTTTTT	TRBJ1-4	few	13	NA	TRBV5-4
CASSLSRGFGGYTF	TGTGCCAGCAGTTTATCGCGCGGATTTGGCGGCTACACCTTC	TRBJ1-2	few	14	NA	TRBV27
CASSQGGGLTDTQYF	TGTGCCAGCAGCCAAGGGGGGGGCCTCACAGATACGCAGTATTTT	TRBJ2-3	few	15	NA	TRBV9
CASMGQRDSYNEQFF	TGTGCCAGCATGGGCCAGCGGGACTCCTACAATGAGCAGTTCTTC	TRBJ2-1	NA	15	TRBD2	TRBV11-1
CSVRTRQTKTQYF	TGCAGCGTCAGGACTAGACAGACTAAGACCCAGTACTTC	TRBJ2-5	NA	13	TRBD2	TRBV29-1
CASGQGAGQPQHF	TGTGCCAGTGGACAGGGGGCTGGTCAGCCCCAGCATTTT	TRBJ1-5	few	13	TRBD1	TRBV19
CAWSRGVANEKLFF	TGTGCCTGGAGTCGGGGGGTGGCTAATGAAAAACTGTTTTTT	TRBJ1-4	few	14	NA	TRBV30
CAWSGTYGEQYF	TGTGCCTGGAGCGGGACATATGGCGAGCAGTACTTC	TRBJ2-7	NA	12	NA	TRBV30
CASRLIYEQYF	TGTGCCAGCAGGCTAATCTACGAGCAGTACTTC	TRBJ2-7	few	11	NA	TRBV2
CASSRGTGRQFF	TGTGCCAGCAGCCGGGGGACTGGTCGGCAGTTCTTC	TRBJ2-1	few	12	NA	TRBV7-2
CASTYPGPEGNTQYF	TGTGCCAGCACCTATCCGGGACCGGAGGGTAATACGCAGTATTTT	TRBJ2-3	NA	15	NA	TRBV11-1
CASSLGDAAGSYEQYF	TGCGCCAGCAGCTTGGGGGACGCGGCGGGATCCTACGAGCAGTACTTC	TRBJ2-7	NA	16	NA	TRBV5-1
CASSPPDQGPQHF	TGTGCCAGCTCACCACCGGACCAGGGGCCCCAGCATTTT	TRBJ1-5	NA	13	NA	TRBV18
CASSLGGGYEQYF	TGTGCCAGCAGCCTTGGGGGCGGGTACGAGCAGTACTTC	TRBJ2-7	NA	13	NA	TRBV5-4
CASSQETSVAYNSPLHF	TGCGCCAGCAGCCAAGAGACCAGCGTGGCCTATAATTCACCCCTCCACTTT	TRBJ1-6	few	17	NA	TRBV4-3
CASSDSHRGDTEAFF	TGTGCCAGCAGTGACTCCCACAGGGGAGACACTGAAGCTTTCTTT	TRBJ1-1	few	15	TRBD1	TRBV6-4
CASSQPTGLVRPGANVLTF	TGCGCCAGCAGCCAACCGACAGGTTTAGTCCGACCTGGAGCCAACGTCCTGACTTTC	TRBJ2-6	few	19	NA	TRBV4-3